These 28 T cell receptor beta chains originate from one sample sequenced in a study of kidney transplant recipient with SARS-CoV-2 infection (dated by TCRdb to the early 2020s). Read against the paper, the sample's time point label means: pre-pandemic baseline sample and day 111 after first positive SARS-CoV-2 test. The sample was run on an Illumina MiSeq. TCRdb trimmed public reads at Q25 via fastp, called clones via MiXCR and kept in-frame beta chains. Every distinct CDR3 protein forms one entry, paired with its most common genes and DNA. For this sample there are 200,000 to 300,000 distinct CDR3 sequences; around 30% appear just once. The ten largest clones take up less than 8.5% of the sample. This material consisted of a blood sample, taken at baseline and between days 110 and 120 from a kidney transplant recipient. Every receptor here comes from a male patient in his 30s who had COVID-19 and was a kidney transplant recipient. After a transplant, certain T cells may trace back to the graft donor.

This clonotype was seen more than once but under ten times. The CDR3 DNA reads TGTGCCGGGGAAGGGGAGGCCAAAAACATTCAGTACTTC. Protein sequence: CAGEGEAKNIQYF. This rearrangement joins TRBV2 to TRBJ2-4; TRBD1 or TRBD2 may be the D gene (5 bases each). Germline CDR1 SNHLY, CDR2 FYNNEI. The CDR3 has 13 amino acids. The germline V and J ends were trimmed by 11 bases and 1 base, with 12 bases remaining between them.

This clonotype was seen a handful of times. A read error may be the cause here, since a much bigger clone is one base away. V and J are TRBV18 and TRBJ2-7; possibly TRBD1 for D (6 bases). CDR1 is KGHSH and CDR2 is LQKENI in the germline V gene. This CDR3 has 14 residues. The V gene lost 4 bases and the J gene lost 0 bases, with 10 bases spanning the gap. The CDR3 coding sequence is TGTGCCAGCTCACACGGGGACACCTCCTACGAGCAGTACTTC. Its protein product is CASSHGDTSYEQYF.

In regard to this clonotype: One end of the junction varies from germline; a read error may be responsible. V and J are TRBV24-1 and TRBJ2-3; 9 nucleotides match TRBD2. CDR3 length equals 19 residues. Germline V lookup: CDR1 KGHDR, CDR2 SFDVKD. CDR3 sequence: CATSDPLGLAGIEADTRYF. The CDR3, as DNA: TGTGCCACCAGTGATCCGTTGGGCCTAGCGGGAATAGAGGCAGATACGCGGTATTTT.

There are many counts of this clonotype. The chain joins TRBV30 to TRBJ1-2; D unresolved. CDR1 is GTSNPN and CDR2 is SVGIG in the germline V gene (reference sequence). With 5 bases removed from V and 4 bases from J, the gap between germline ends came to 23 bases. The CDR3 length is 16 residues. Written as DNA, the CDR3 is TGTGCCTGGGTGGTCAAGCGTTATAGAAAGACCTATGGCTACACCTTC. As protein: CAWVVKRYRKTYGYTF.

This clonotype was counted many times. This chain connects TRBV28 to TRBJ1-2; the D is unclear. There are 15 residues in the CDR3. V was pared by 2 bases and J by 4 bases, with 14 bases between. Per germline, CDR1 MDHEN and CDR2 SYDVKM. CDR3 region: CASSLIWQASYGYTF. The DNA of the CDR3 is TGTGCCAGCAGTTTAATTTGGCAAGCCTCCTATGGCTACACCTTC.

This clonotype was detected ten times or more. The chain carries TRBV3-1 and TRBJ2-1; 7 bases match TRBD2. The CDR3 runs to 15 residues. Germline CDR1 is LGHDT and CDR2 is YNNKEL (reference sequence). With V trimmed by 6 bases and J by 5 bases, 10 bases remained unmatched. CDR3 in amino acids: CASRLGLPEDNEQFF. CDR3 coding DNA: TGTGCCAGCAGGCTGGGACTACCCGAAGACAATGAGCAGTTCTTC.

V gene TRBV20-1 combines with J gene TRBJ2-7; D is unresolved. Germline assignment: CDR1 DFQATT and CDR2 SNEGSKA (reference sequence). V was trimmed by 6 bases and J by 4 bases, leaving 22 bases between them. The CDR3 covers 15 residues. The CDR3 nucleotides are TGCAGTGCACCAGGACCAGGTACGAGACGGTACGAGCAGTACTTC. Translated, it gives CSAPGPGTRRYEQYF.

This clonotype was observed at least ten times. This sequence joins TRBV5-1 and TRBJ2-3; 9 nucleotides match TRBD2. The CDR3 has 16 amino acids. Germline lookup yields CDR1 SGHRS and CDR2 YFSETQ. V lost 0 bases, J lost 2 bases, and 4 bases stayed unmatched. CDR3 amino acids: CASSLGLAASTDTQYF. CDR3 coding DNA: TGCGCCAGCAGCTTGGGACTAGCGGCCTCCACAGATACGCAGTATTTT.

This clonotype was detected ten times or more. This rearrangement joins TRBV28 to TRBJ1-5; D remains ambiguous. V dropped 8 bases and J dropped 4 bases, with 15 bases sitting between them. Germline values: CDR1 MDHEN, CDR2 SYDVKM. CDR3 length: 14 amino acids. The CDR3 loop is CASYTGVGNQPQHF. The DNA for the CDR3 is TGTGCCAGCTACACCGGGGTAGGGAATCAGCCCCAGCATTTT.

The chain uses TRBV8-2 and TRBJ2-6. TRBV8-2 is classified as a pseudogene. This CDR3 region has 17 residues. In nucleotides, the CDR3 is TGTGGCAATAATTTCAGGATAACACAAAGTCGGGCCAACGTCCTGACTTTC. It specifies CGNNFRITQSRANVLTF.

There are many counts of this clonotype. The chain combines TRBV3-1 with TRBJ2-5; no clear D gene. The CDR3 contains 17 residues. V lost 5 bases and J lost 5, with 24 bases in between. Germline V gives CDR1 LGHDT, CDR2 YNNKEL (reference sequence). For the CDR3, the DNA is TGTGCCAGCAGCGACACGATTCCCATTTCTTTCTCTGAGACCCAGTACTTC. It is translated as CASSDTIPISFSETQYF.

This clonotype was recorded at least ten times. The chain joins TRBV3-1 to TRBJ2-2; D ambiguous. The germline V and J ends were trimmed by 1 base and 5 bases, with 20 bases remaining between them. Germline lookup yields CDR1 LGHDT and CDR2 YNNKEL (reference sequence). The CDR3 sequence is 18 residues long. In nucleotides, the CDR3 is TGTGCCAGCAGCCAAGCGGATCCCATTTCAGGCTTGACCGGGGAGCTGTTTTTT. Its protein product is CASSQADPISGLTGELFF.

V and J are TRBV29-1 and TRBJ2-1, with 10 bases lining up with TRBD1. Germline V gene sequence: CDR1 SQVTM, CDR2 ANQGSEA. Germline trimming cut 6 bases from V and 3 bases from J; bases unmatched to any gene: 5. The CDR3 runs to 14 residues. The CDR3 DNA is TGCAGCGTCGGAAGGGACAGGGGCTACAATGAGCAGTTCTTC. It yields the protein CSVGRDRGYNEQFF.

This clonotype was seen repeatedly, ten times or more. The rearrangement links TRBV6-4 to TRBJ2-5, with D tentatively TRBD1 (5 bases). V was pared by 5 bases and J by 3 bases, with 10 bases between. The CDR3 is made up of 13 amino acids. Per germline, CDR1 MRHNA and CDR2 SNTAGT. CDR3 amino acids: CASSRTLEETQYF. The CDR3 region has the DNA TGTGCCAGCAGTCGGACACTGGAAGAGACCCAGTACTTC.

Points on this clonotype: This may stem from a read error, because a much larger clone lies one nucleotide away. The chain carries TRBV20-1 and TRBJ1-2, with D possibly being TRBD1 (6 bases). The length of the CDR3 is 14 residues. CDR1 is DFQATT and CDR2 is SNEGSKA in the germline V gene (reference sequence). The CDR3 protein is CSTRVGANYYGYTF. The CDR3 region has the DNA TGCAGTACTAGAGTGGGGGCGAACTACTATGGCTACACCTTC.

Concerning this clonotype: This may be a read error: a much more frequent sequence differs by one nucleotide. The chain combines TRBV6-2 or TRBV6-3 with TRBJ1-5; D call uncertain. This CDR3 is 14 amino acids long. Germline values: CDR1 MNHEY, CDR2 SVGEGT. V lost 7 bases, J lost 4 bases, and 14 bases lay in between. This CDR3 is CASNRKPPNQPQHF. The CDR3 DNA reads as TGTGCCAGCAACCGAAAACCACCTAATCAGCCCCAGCATTTT.

This clonotype was picked up one time. A read error is possible here, since a much larger clone lies one base away. V is TRBV5-8 and J is TRBJ2-2; D tentatively fits TRBD1 or TRBD2 (5 bases each). Per germline, CDR1 SGHTS and CDR2 YDEGEE. The CDR3 runs 14 residues. CDR3 nucleotides: TGTGCCAGCAGCTTATTCCAGGACACCGGGGAGCTGGTTTTT. Protein sequence: CASSLFQDTGELVF.

As to this clonotype: It may be a read error: a sequence one base away is much more abundant. The chain employs TRBV24-1 and TRBJ1-2, with D uncertain. Trimming removed 6 bases from V and 7 bases from J, with 26 bases in between. The germline gives CDR1 KGHDR, CDR2 SFDVKD. The CDR3 sequence is 17 residues long. CDR3 DNA sequence: TGTGCCACCAGTCTGCCCAATAGTACCAGAAAGACCTGTGGCTACACCTTC. Residues: CATSLPNSTRKTCGYTF.

The sample holds many counts of this clonotype. It is unclear where the CDR3 begins or ends on the DNA, so no DNA is shown, and the CDR3 is as TCRdb lists it. V usage is TRBV7-5 and J usage is TRBJ1-2. TRBV7-5 is tagged as a pseudogene. The CDR3 comprises 19 residues, both ends counted. The CDR3 sequence: CISVPEGICEVGKTYGYTF.

This clonotype was counted many times. V gene TRBV7-1 combines with J gene TRBJ1-2, with D hard to call. TRBV7-1 is an ORF for which the function is uncertain. Trimming removed 5 bases from V and 4 bases from J, with 23 bases in between. There are 17 residues in the CDR3. The CDR3 loop is CASSLAIHEGKTYGYTF. The CDR3 coding sequence is TGTGCCAGCAGCCTAGCCATTCACGAGGGAAAGACCTATGGCTACACCTTC.

This clonotype was counted ten times or more. This chain joins TRBV10-1 and TRBJ1-5; D is possibly TRBD1 (5 bases). CDR3 length equals 13 residues. Deletions cut 0 bases from V and 6 bases from J, with 6 bases between. Germline CDR1 is WNHNN and CDR2 is SYGVQD (reference sequence). The CDR3 region has the DNA TGCGCCAGCAGTGAGTCGGGGGTTCAGCCCCAGCATTTT. Translated, it gives CASSESGVQPQHF.

The rearrangement uses TRBV6-2 or TRBV6-3 and TRBJ2-1; the D is unclear. Germline-derived CDR1 and CDR2 are MNHEY and SVGEGT. V was clipped by 6 bases and J by 5 bases, with 5 bases between them. This CDR3 contains 11 residues. CDR3: CASRVNNEQFF. The DNA of the CDR3 is TGTGCCAGCAGGGTCAACAATGAGCAGTTCTTC.

Many counts were recorded for this clonotype. V is TRBV6-1 and J is TRBJ1-2; D is uncertain. Germline V CDR1 and CDR2: MNHNS, SASEGT. This CDR3 has 17 amino acids. Deletions cut 5 bases from V and 4 bases from J, with 23 bases between. The CDR3, as DNA: TGTGCCAGCAGTCCGCGTCCGGAATGTAGAAAGACCTATGGCTACACCTTC. It codes for CASSPRPECRKTYGYTF.

This clonotype was counted many times. V gene TRBV19 combines with J gene TRBJ2-5; 7 bases line up with TRBD2. The V segment lost 4 bases and the J segment 3 bases; nucleotides outside the gene matches: 2. CDR3 length equals 13 residues. CDR1 is LNHDA, CDR2 SQIVND, per germline (reference sequence). The CDR3 nucleotides read TGTGCCAGTAGTAGGGCGGGAGAAGAGACCCAGTACTTC. This translates into CASSRAGEETQYF.

As regards this clonotype: A much bigger clone sits one base away, suggesting this may be a read error. The chain joins TRBV10-1 to TRBJ2-6; D is unresolved. Germline assignment: CDR1 WNHNN and CDR2 SYGVQD (reference sequence). The CDR3 runs to 19 residues. Trimming shortened V by 8 bases and J by 5 bases, and 28 bases separated the two germline ends. CDR3 sequence (DNA): TGCGCCAGCCAGTGGAACCAAAAGATCGCACAAGGTCGGGCCAACGTCCTGACTTTC. It specifies CASQWNQKIAQGRANVLTF.

This clonotype appeared many times. This chain links TRBV6-2 or TRBV6-3 with TRBJ1-2, with unresolved D. V lost 5 bases and J lost 4, with 23 bases in between. The CDR3 spans 17 residues. CDR1 MNHEY and CDR2 SVGEGT come from the germline V gene. CDR3 sequence (DNA): TGTGCCAGCAGTATTGCTCTCTGCATCGGAAAGACCTATGGCTACACCTTC. Translating it yields CASSIALCIGKTYGYTF.

The CDR3 region is CASSFRQGEQYF. In DNA form, the CDR3 reads TGTGCCAGCAGCTTTCGACAGGGGGAACAGTATTTT. V is TRBV5-4 and J is TRBJ2-3; 9 positions match TRBD1. The V and J ends lost 2 bases and 12 bases, in that order; junction bases with no gene match: 4. Germline V gene data show CDR1 as SGHNT and CDR2 as YYREEE (reference sequence). This CDR3 has 12 residues.

With regard to this clonotype: It may be a read error: a sequence one base away is much more abundant. The chain is built from TRBV5-1 and TRBJ1-2; D gene uncertain. The V end lost 4 bases, the J end lost 3 bases, and 19 bases lay between the germline ends. CDR1 SGHRS and CDR2 YFSETQ come from the germline V gene. The CDR3 runs 16 residues. The CDR3 here is CASSRVGGLGDYGYTF. Here the CDR3 DNA reads TGCGCCAGCAGCCGGGTGGGAGGGTTAGGCGACTATGGCTACACCTTC.